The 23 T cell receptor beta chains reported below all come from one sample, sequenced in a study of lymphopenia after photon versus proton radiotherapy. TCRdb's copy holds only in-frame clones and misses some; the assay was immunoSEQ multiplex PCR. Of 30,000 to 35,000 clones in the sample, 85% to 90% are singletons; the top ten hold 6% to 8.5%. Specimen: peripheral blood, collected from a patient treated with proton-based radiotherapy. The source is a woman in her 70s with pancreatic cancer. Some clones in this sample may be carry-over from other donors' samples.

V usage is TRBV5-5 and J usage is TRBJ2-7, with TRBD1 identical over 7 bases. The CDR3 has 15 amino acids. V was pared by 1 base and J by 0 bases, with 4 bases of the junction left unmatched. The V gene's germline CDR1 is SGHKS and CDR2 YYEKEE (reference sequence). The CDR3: CASSLWQGVSYEQYF. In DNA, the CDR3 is TGTGCCAGCAGCTTGTGGCAGGGGGTCTCCTACGAGCAGTACTTC.

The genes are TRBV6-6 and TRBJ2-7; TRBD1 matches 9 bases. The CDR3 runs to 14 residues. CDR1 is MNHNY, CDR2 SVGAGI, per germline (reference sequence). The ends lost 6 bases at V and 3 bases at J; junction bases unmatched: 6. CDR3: CASRHRDRDYEQYF. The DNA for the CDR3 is TGTGCCAGCAGACACCGGGACAGGGACTACGAGCAGTACTTC.

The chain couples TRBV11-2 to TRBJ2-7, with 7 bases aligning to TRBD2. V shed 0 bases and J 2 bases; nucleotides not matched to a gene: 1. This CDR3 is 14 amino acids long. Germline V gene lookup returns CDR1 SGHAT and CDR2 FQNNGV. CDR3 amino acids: CASSLEGRAYEQYF. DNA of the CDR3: TGTGCCAGCAGCTTAGAAGGGAGGGCCTACGAGCAGTACTTC.

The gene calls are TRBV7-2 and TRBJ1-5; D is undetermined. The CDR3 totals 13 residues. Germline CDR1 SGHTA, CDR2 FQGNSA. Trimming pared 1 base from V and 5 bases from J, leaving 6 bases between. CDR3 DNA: TGTGCCAGCAGCTTAGAGGGTGATCAGCCCCAGCATTTT. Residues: CASSLEGDQPQHF.

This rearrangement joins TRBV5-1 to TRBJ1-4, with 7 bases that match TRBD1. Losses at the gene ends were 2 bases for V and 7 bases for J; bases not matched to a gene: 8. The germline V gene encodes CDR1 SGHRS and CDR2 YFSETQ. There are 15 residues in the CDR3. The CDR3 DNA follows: TGCGCCAGCAGCTTCCAGACAGGGTCGGTTGAAAAACTGTTTTTT. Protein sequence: CASSFQTGSVEKLFF.

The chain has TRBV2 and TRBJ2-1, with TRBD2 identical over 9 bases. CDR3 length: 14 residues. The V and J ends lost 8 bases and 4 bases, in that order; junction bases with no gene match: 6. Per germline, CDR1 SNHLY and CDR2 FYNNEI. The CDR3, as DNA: TGTGCCAGCCCGGGGGCGGGAGGGTACAATGAGCAGTTCTTC. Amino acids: CASPGAGGYNEQFF.

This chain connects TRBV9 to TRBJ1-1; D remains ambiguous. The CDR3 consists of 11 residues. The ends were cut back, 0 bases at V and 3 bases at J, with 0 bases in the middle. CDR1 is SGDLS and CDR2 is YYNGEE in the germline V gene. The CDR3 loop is CASSVDTEAFF. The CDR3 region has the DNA TGTGCCAGCAGCGTAGACACTGAAGCTTTCTTT.

The DNA for the CDR3 is TGTGCCAGCTCACCACGGTCACAGGTTTCCTACGAGCAGTACTTC. Translating gives CASSPRSQVSYEQYF. The J gene is TRBJ2-7, the V gene TRBV18, with TRBD1 as a possible D gene (5 bases). The CDR3 length is 15 residues. V lost 1 base and J lost 1, with 11 bases in between. Germline CDR1 and CDR2: KGHSH and LQKENI.

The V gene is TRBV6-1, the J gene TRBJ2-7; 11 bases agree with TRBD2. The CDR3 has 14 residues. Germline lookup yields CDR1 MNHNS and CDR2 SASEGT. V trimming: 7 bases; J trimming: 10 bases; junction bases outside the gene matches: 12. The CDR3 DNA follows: TGTGCCAGCATTCCGACTAGCGGGAATTCCGTACAGTACTTC. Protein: CASIPTSGNSVQYF.

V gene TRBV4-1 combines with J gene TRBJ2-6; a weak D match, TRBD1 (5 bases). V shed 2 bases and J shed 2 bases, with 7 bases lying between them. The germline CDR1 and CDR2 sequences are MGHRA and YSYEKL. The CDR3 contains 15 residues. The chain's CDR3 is CASSQMTAGANVLTF. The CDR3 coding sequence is TGCGCCAGCAGCCAAATGACAGCTGGGGCCAACGTCCTGACTTTC.

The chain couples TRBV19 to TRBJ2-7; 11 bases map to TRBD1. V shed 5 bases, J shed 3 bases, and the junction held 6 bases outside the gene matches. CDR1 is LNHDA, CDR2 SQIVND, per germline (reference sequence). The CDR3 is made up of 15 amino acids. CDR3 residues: CASSAAGTGGYEQYF. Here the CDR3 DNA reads TGTGCCAGTAGTGCGGCCGGGACAGGGGGCTACGAGCAGTACTTC.

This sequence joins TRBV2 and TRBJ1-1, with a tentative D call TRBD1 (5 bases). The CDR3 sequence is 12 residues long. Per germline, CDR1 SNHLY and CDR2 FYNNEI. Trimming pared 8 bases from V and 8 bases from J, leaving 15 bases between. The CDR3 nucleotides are TGTGCCAGCGGAGTGGGGGGAGGCGAAGCTTTCTTT. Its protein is CASGVGGGEAFF. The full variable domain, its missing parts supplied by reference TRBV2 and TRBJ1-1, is EPEVTQTPSHQVTQMGQEVILRCVPISNHLYFYWYRQILGQKVEFLVSFYNNEISEKSEIFDDQFSVERPDGSNFTLKIRSTKLEDSAMYFCASGVGGGEAFFGQGTRLTVV.

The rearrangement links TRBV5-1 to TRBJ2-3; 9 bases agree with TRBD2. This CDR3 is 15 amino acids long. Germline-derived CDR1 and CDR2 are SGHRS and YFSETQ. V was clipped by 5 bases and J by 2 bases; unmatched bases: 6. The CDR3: CASSVLAGLTDTQYF. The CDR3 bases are TGCGCCAGCAGTGTACTAGCGGGCCTCACAGATACGCAGTATTTT.

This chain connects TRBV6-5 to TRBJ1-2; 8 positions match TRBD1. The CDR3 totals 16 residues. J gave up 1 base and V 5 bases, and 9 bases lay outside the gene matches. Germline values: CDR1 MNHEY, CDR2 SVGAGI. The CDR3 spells CASSHLLGQGNYGYTF. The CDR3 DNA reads TGTGCCAGCAGTCACTTGCTTGGACAGGGTAACTATGGCTACACCTTC.

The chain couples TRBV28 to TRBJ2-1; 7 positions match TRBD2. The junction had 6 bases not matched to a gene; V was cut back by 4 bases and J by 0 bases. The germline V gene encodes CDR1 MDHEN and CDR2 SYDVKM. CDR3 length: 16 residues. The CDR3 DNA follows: TGTGCCAGCAGTTCCCCTAGCGGAGGCTCCTACAATGAGCAGTTCTTC. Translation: CASSSPSGGSYNEQFF.

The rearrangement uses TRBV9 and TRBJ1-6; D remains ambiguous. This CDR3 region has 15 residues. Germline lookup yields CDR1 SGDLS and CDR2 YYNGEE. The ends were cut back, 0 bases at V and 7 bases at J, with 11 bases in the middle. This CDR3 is CASSVADLSNSPLHF. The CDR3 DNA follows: TGTGCCAGCAGCGTAGCTGATCTTTCAAATTCACCCCTCCACTTT. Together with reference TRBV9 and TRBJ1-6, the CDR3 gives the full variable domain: DSGVTQTPKHLITATGQRVTLRCSPRSGDLSVYWYQQSLDQGLQFLIQYYNGEERAKGNILERFSAQQFPDLHSELNLSSLELGDSALYFCASSVADLSNSPLHFGNGTRLTVT.

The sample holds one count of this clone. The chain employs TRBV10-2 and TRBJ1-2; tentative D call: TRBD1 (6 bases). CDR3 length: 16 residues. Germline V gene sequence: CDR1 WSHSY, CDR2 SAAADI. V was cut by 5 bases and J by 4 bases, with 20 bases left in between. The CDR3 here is CASSSGVQGMFYGYTF. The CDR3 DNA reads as TGCGCCAGCAGTTCCGGGGTTCAGGGGATGTTCTATGGCTACACCTTC.

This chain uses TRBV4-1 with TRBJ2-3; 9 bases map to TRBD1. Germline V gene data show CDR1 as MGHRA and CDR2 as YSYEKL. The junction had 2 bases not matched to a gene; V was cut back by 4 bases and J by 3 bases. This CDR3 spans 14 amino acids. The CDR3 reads CASSRGQGTDTQYF. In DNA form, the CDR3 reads TGCGCCAGCAGCCGGGGACAGGGAACAGATACGCAGTATTTT.

The CDR3 is CASSTMTGVGKLFF. The CDR3 bases are TGCGCCAGCAGCACGATGACTGGGGTGGGGAAACTGTTTTTT. The chain links TRBV5-1 to TRBJ1-4, with D unresolved. The germline CDR1 and CDR2 sequences are SGHRS and YFSETQ. This CDR3 has 14 amino acids. V was cut by 4 bases and J by 11 bases, with 18 bases left in between. The full variable domain, with the rest looked up from reference TRBV5-1 and TRBJ1-4, is KAGVTQTPRYLIKTRGQQVTLSCSPISGHRSVSWYQQTPGQGLQFLFEYFSETQRNKGNFPGRFSGRQFSNSRSEMNVSTLELGDSALYLCASSTMTGVGKLFFGSGTQLSVL.

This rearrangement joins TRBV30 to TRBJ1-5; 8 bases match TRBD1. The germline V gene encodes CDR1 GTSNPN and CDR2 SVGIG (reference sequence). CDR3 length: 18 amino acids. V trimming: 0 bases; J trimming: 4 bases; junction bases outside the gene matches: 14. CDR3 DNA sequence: TGTGCCTGGAGTGTAAGTCCCCCGGACAGGGTCAATAATCAGCCCCAGCATTTT. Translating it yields CAWSVSPPDRVNNQPQHF. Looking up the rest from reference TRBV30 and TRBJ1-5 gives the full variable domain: SQTIHQWPATLVQPVGSPLSLECTVEGTSNPNLYWYRQAAGRGLQLLFYSVGIGQISSEVPQNLSASRPQDRQFILSSKKLLLSDSGFYLCAWSVSPPDRVNNQPQHFGDGTRLSIL.

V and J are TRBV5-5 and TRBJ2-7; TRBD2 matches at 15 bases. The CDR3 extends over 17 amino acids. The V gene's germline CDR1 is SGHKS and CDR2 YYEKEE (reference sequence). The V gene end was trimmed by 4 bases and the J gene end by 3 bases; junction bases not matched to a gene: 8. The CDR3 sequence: CASSNPGLAGGVYEQYF. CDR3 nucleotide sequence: TGTGCCAGCAGCAATCCGGGACTAGCGGGAGGAGTCTACGAGCAGTACTTC.

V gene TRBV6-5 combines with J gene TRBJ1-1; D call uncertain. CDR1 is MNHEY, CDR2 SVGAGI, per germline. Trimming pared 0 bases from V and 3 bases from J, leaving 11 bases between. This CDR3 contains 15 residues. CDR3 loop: CASSYSALSYTEAFF. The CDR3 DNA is TGTGCCAGCAGTTACTCAGCTTTGTCGTACACTGAAGCTTTCTTT.

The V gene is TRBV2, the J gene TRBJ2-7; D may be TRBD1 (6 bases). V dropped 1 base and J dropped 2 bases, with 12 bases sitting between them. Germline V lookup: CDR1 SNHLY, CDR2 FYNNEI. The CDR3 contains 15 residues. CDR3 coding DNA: TGTGCCAGCAGTGAAGGGGGGCAGGACCCCTACGAGCAGTACTTC. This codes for CASSEGGQDPYEQYF.